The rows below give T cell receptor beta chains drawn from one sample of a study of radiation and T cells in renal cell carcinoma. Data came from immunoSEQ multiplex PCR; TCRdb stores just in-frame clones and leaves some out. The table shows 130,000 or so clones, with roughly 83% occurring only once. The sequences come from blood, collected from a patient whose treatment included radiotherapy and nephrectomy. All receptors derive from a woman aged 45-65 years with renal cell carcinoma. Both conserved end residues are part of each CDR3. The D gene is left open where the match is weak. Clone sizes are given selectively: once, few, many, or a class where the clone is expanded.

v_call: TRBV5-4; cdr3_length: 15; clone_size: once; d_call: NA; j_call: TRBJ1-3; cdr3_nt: TGTGCCAGCAGCTTGGATTCAGGTTCGGGAAACACCATATATTTT; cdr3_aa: CASSLDSGSGNTIYF
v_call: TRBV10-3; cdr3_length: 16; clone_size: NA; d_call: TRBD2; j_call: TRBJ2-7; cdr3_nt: TGTGCCATCAGTGAGTTGTGGACTAGCGGGCGCTACGAGCAGTACTTC; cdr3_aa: CAISELWTSGRYEQYF
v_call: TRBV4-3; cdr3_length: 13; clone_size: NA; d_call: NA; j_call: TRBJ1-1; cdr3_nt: TGCGCCAGCAGCCAAGAAGGAGCTACTGAAGCTTTCTTT; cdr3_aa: CASSQEGATEAFF
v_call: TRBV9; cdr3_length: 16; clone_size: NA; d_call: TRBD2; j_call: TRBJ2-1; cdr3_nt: TGTGCCAGCAGCGTAGAAGGACTAGCGGGAGGGAGTGAGCAGTTCTTC; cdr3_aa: CASSVEGLAGGSEQFF
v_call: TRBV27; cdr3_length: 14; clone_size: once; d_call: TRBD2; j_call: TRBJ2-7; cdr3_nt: TGTGCCAGCAGCGGACTAGCGGGGGAATTCGAGCAGTACTTC; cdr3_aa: CASSGLAGEFEQYF
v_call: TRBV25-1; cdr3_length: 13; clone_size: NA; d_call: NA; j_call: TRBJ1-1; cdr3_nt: TGTGCCACCTGGGACCAGGGAAGGACTGAAGCTTTCTTT; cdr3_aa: CATWDQGRTEAFF
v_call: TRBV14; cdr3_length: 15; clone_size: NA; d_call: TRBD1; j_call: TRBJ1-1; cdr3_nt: TGTGCCAGCAGCCAAATCAGGGGGACGAACACTGAAGCTTTCTTT; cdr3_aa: CASSQIRGTNTEAFF
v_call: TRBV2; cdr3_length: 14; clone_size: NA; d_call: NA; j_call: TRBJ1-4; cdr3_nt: TGTGCCAGCAGACCCCTCGTAACTAATGAAAAACTGTTTTTT; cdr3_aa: CASRPLVTNEKLFF
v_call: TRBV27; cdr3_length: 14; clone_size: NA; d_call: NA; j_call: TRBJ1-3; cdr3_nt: TGTGCCAGCAGTTTAACCCATCAGGGAAACACCATATATTTT; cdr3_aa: CASSLTHQGNTIYF
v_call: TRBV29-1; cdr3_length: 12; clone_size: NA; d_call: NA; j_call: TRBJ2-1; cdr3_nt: TGCAGCGGGGGGCCCGCAGGGGATGAGCAGTTCTTC; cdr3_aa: CSGGPAGDEQFF
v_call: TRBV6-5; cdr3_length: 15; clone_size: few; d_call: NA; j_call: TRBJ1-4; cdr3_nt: TGTGCCAGCAGCACCTCAGGGGCCGGTAATGAAAAACTGTTTTTT; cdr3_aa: CASSTSGAGNEKLFF
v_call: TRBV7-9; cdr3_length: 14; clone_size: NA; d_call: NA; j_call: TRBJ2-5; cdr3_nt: TGTGCCAGCAGCTTATTTGTTGTCCAAGAGACCCAGTACTTC; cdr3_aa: CASSLFVVQETQYF
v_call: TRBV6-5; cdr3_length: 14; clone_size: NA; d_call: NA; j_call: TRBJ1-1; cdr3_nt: TGTGCCAGCAGTTCCGGACACCAATTAGCTGAAGCTTTCTTT; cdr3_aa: CASSSGHQLAEAFF
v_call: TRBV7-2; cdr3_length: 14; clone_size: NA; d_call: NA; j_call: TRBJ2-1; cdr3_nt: TGTGCCAGCAGCTTAACAGGCCCTGGCATTGAGCAGTTCTTC; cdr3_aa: CASSLTGPGIEQFF
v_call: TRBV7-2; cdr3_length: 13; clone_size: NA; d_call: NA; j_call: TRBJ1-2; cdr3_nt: TGTGCCAGCAGCCTACGCAATTCCTATGGCTACACCTTC; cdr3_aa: CASSLRNSYGYTF
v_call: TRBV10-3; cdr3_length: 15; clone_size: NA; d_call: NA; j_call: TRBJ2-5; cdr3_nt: TGTGCCATCAGTGTAGGGACGGTCAGTGATCAGACCCAGTACTTC; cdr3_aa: CAISVGTVSDQTQYF
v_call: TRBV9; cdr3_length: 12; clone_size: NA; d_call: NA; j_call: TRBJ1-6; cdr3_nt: TGTGCCAGCAGCGTAGCTGGGTCACCCCTCCACTTT; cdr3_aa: CASSVAGSPLHF
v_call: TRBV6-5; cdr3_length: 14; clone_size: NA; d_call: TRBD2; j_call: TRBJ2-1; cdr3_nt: TGTGCCAGCAGGCCCCCAGCGGGGTTGGATGAGCAGTTCTTC; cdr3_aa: CASRPPAGLDEQFF
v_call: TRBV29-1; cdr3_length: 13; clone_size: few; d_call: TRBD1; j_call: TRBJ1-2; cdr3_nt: TGCAGCGTTGATACAGGGGGAAATTATGGCTACACCTTC; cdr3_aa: CSVDTGGNYGYTF
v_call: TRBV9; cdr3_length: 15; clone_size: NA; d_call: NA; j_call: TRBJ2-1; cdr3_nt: TGTGCCAGCAGCGTAAACGTGGGGGGTGGCGATGAGCAGTTCTTC; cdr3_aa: CASSVNVGGGDEQFF